Presented here are 25 T cell receptor beta chains from one specimen sequenced in a study of blood T cell repertoires in COVID-19. Method: immunoSEQ multiplex PCR; TCRdb's copy keeps in-frame clones and lacks some. The sample contains about 48,000 clones, around 80% of which appear only once. The specimen was peripheral blood. The receptor set was obtained from a man aged 65 to 79 with acute or convalescent COVID-19.

The chain employs TRBV7-9 and TRBJ1-1, with D uncertain. The germline CDR1 and CDR2 sequences are SEHNR and FQNEAQ (reference sequence). V dropped 5 bases and J dropped 0 bases, with 7 bases sitting between them. The CDR3 length is 13 residues. The CDR3, as DNA: TGTGCCAGCAGCACCCCAGTGAACACTGAAGCTTTCTTT. The encoded protein is CASSTPVNTEAFF. Using reference TRBV7-9 and TRBJ1-1 for the parts outside the CDR3, the full variable domain is DTGVSQNPRHKITKRGQNVTFRCDPISEHNRLYWYRQTLGQGPEFLTYFQNEAQLEKSRLLSDRFSAERPKGSFSTLEIQRTEQGDSAMYLCASSTPVNTEAFFGQGTRLTVV.

The chain is built from TRBV28 and TRBJ1-5; a weak D match, TRBD1 (6 bases). The ends were cut back, 5 bases at V and 7 bases at J, with 15 bases in the middle. Germline CDR1 is MDHEN and CDR2 is SYDVKM. There are 14 residues in the CDR3. This CDR3 is CASSQTGFNQPQHF. The DNA of the CDR3 is TGTGCCAGCAGTCAAACAGGGTTTAACCAGCCCCAGCATTTT.

This rearrangement joins TRBV27 to TRBJ2-1, with TRBD1 as a possible D gene (5 bases). CDR1 and CDR2 from the germline V gene are MNHEY and SMNVEV (reference sequence). The CDR3 consists of 13 residues. The ends were cut back, 2 bases at V and 9 bases at J, with 11 bases in the middle. The DNA for the CDR3 is TGTGCCAGCAGTTTACGTACTCAGGGTGAGCAGTTCTTC. This sequence encodes CASSLRTQGEQFF.

This rearrangement joins TRBV7-2 to TRBJ1-6; the match to TRBD1 covers 8 bases. The V gene's germline CDR1 is SGHTA and CDR2 FQGNSA. CDR3 length: 15 residues. V lost 2 bases and J lost 10; bases outside the gene matches: 7. The CDR3 nucleotides are TGTGCCAGCAGCTTATGGGCGACAGGGGACTCACCCCTCCACTTT. This encodes CASSLWATGDSPLHF.

The V gene is TRBV19, the J gene TRBJ2-7; the D gene is possibly TRBD1 (6 bases). This CDR3 has 13 amino acids. Trimming shortened V by 0 bases and J by 5 bases, and 8 bases separated the two germline ends. Germline V lookup: CDR1 LNHDA, CDR2 SQIVND (reference sequence). Written as DNA, the CDR3 is TGTGCCAGTAGTATAGACAGGGGCAACGAGCAGTACTTC. Amino acid sequence: CASSIDRGNEQYF.

This sequence joins TRBV20-1 and TRBJ2-3, with D uncertain. CDR3 length equals 11 residues. Germline V gene data show CDR1 as DFQATT and CDR2 as SNEGSKA (reference sequence). V was trimmed by 6 bases and J by 7 bases, leaving 11 bases between them. CDR3 residues: CSARGVNTQYF. CDR3 coding DNA: TGCAGTGCCCGAGGCGTCAATACGCAGTATTTT.

The CDR3 loop is CAWGQGNSPLHF. CDR3 in DNA: TGTGCCTGGGGACAGGGGAATTCACCCCTCCACTTT. The chain is built from TRBV30 and TRBJ1-6, with 9 nucleotides matching TRBD1. Per the germline V gene, CDR1 is GTSNPN and CDR2 is SVGIG (reference sequence). The CDR3 loop spans 12 amino acids. The trim removed 5 bases at V and 7 bases at J, leaving 0 bases unmatched. The entire variable domain, with the rest obtained from reference TRBV30 and TRBJ1-6, is as follows: SQTIHQWPATLVQPVGSPLSLECTVEGTSNPNLYWYRQAAGRGLQLLFYSVGIGQISSEVPQNLSASRPQDRQFILSSKKLLLSDSGFYLCAWGQGNSPLHFGNGTRLTVT.

V and J are TRBV19 and TRBJ2-7, with TRBD1 as a possible D gene (5 bases). This CDR3 is built from 15 residues. Germline CDR1 reads LNHDA; CDR2 reads SQIVND (reference sequence). Trimming left V 2 bases short and J 3 bases short, with 14 bases between. The chain's CDR3 is CASSIIRDLVYEQYF. The CDR3 region has the DNA TGTGCCAGTAGTATAATCAGGGATCTAGTCTACGAGCAGTACTTC. Full variable domain (rest looked up from reference TRBV19 and TRBJ2-7): DGGITQSPKYLFRKEGQNVTLSCEQNLNHDAMYWYRQDPGQGLRLIYYSQIVNDFQKGDIAEGYSVSREKKESFPLTVTSAQKNPTAFYLCASSIIRDLVYEQYFGPGTRLTVT.

The V and J genes are TRBV5-4 and TRBJ2-3, with D perhaps TRBD2 (5 bases). The V end lost 4 bases, the J end lost 6 bases, and 15 bases lay between the germline ends. CDR1 is SGHNT, CDR2 YYREEE, per germline (reference sequence). This CDR3 spans 14 amino acids. For the CDR3, the DNA is TGTGCCAGCAGCCCATCGGGGATCCGGGATACGCAGTATTTT. Its translation: CASSPSGIRDTQYF.

The chain couples TRBV7-2 to TRBJ1-1; the D gene is possibly TRBD1 (6 bases). The CDR3 is 14 residues long. Trimming removed 5 bases from V and 6 bases from J, with 16 bases in between. The germline V gene has CDR1 SGHTA and CDR2 FQGNSA. CDR3 coding DNA: TGTGCCAGCAGCGCCCCCAGGGGAACGGCTGAAGCTTTCTTT. Protein: CASSAPRGTAEAFF.

V gene TRBV27 combines with J gene TRBJ1-2; possibly TRBD1 for D (5 bases). The CDR3 is 15 amino acids. Trimming removed 0 bases from V and 5 bases from J, with 13 bases in between. Germline loops: CDR1 MNHEY, CDR2 SMNVEV (reference sequence). CDR3: CASSLSGGRWYGYTF. CDR3 coding DNA: TGTGCCAGCAGTTTATCGGGGGGAAGGTGGTATGGCTACACCTTC.

V and J are TRBV3-1 (or the pseudogene TRBV3-2) and TRBJ1-6, with 10 bases lining up with TRBD1. V was pared by 4 bases and J by 9 bases, with 3 bases of the junction left unmatched. The CDR3 has 14 residues. Germline V gene data show CDR1 as LGHDT and CDR2 as YNNKEL (reference sequence). The CDR3 DNA follows: TGTGCCAGCAGCCGGGGGACAGGGGTTTCACCCCTCCACTTT. Translated: CASSRGTGVSPLHF.

The chain recombines TRBV7-8 with TRBJ2-7; 8 nucleotides align to TRBD2. The germline V gene encodes CDR1 SGHVS and CDR2 FQNEAQ. This CDR3 has 16 amino acids. Trimming at V came to 4 bases and at J to 2 bases, leaving 10 bases not matched to a gene. This CDR3 reads CASSSYRLALTYEQYF. In nucleotides, the CDR3 is TGTGCCAGCAGCTCCTACCGACTAGCGCTTACCTACGAGCAGTACTTC.

The V and J genes are TRBV19 and TRBJ1-5; 7 bases match TRBD1. Germline CDR1 reads LNHDA; CDR2 reads SQIVND (reference sequence). This CDR3 is built from 16 residues. Trimming removed 0 bases from V and 6 bases from J; junction bases left unmatched: 8. CDR3 DNA sequence: TGTGCCAGTAGTATAGAAGCGAGGGGGCTTGGTCAGCCCCAGCATTTT. This sequence encodes CASSIEARGLGQPQHF.

The chain is built from TRBV7-9 and TRBJ2-7; 10 bases are shared with TRBD2. V lost 3 bases, J lost 5 bases, and 16 bases stayed unmatched. Per germline, CDR1 SEHNR and CDR2 FQNEAQ (reference sequence). CDR3 length equals 18 residues. CDR3 sequence: CASSFAVGRASGSNEQYF. CDR3 sequence (DNA): TGTGCCAGCAGCTTCGCCGTTGGCAGGGCTAGCGGGAGCAACGAGCAGTACTTC.

This clone was found once. In DNA, the CDR3 is TGCGCCAGCAGCATTCCGGGACAGGGGTGGGACACTGAAGCTTTCTTT. Translating gives CASSIPGQGWDTEAFF. V is TRBV5-1 and J is TRBJ1-1; 10 nucleotides line up with TRBD1. The V segment lost 4 bases and the J segment 3 bases; nucleotides outside the gene matches: 9. CDR1 SGHRS and CDR2 YFSETQ come from the germline V gene. The CDR3 extends over 16 amino acids.

The rearrangement joins TRBV9 to TRBJ1-2; D may be TRBD1 (6 bases). This CDR3 region has 12 residues. Trimming took off 2 bases at V and 10 bases at J, with 12 bases between the two ends. From germline, CDR1 is SGDLS and CDR2 YYNGEE. CDR3 nucleotide sequence: TGTGCCAGCAGCGTTTATTCAGGGGACTACACCTTC. It specifies CASSVYSGDYTF.

The chain uses TRBV4-2 and TRBJ2-3, with 7 positions matching TRBD1. The V segment lost 4 bases and the J segment 3 bases; nucleotides outside the gene matches: 7. The germline CDR1 and CDR2 sequences are LGHNA and YNFKEQ. This CDR3 region has 15 residues. The CDR3 region is CASSPGGRGTDTQYF. The CDR3 DNA reads as TGTGCCAGCAGCCCAGGGGGTAGGGGGACAGATACGCAGTATTTT.

This chain uses TRBV28 with TRBJ1-5; 8 bases align to TRBD1. Germline CDR1 reads MDHEN; CDR2 reads SYDVKM. V shed 2 bases and J 6 bases; nucleotides not matched to a gene: 3. This CDR3 spans 14 amino acids. CDR3 region: CASSLQGASQPQHF. The CDR3 coding sequence is TGTGCCAGCAGTTTACAGGGGGCATCTCAGCCCCAGCATTTT.

The chain carries TRBV25-1 and TRBJ1-4, with no clear D. V was trimmed by 7 bases and J by 0 bases, leaving 18 bases between them. This CDR3 is built from 17 residues. The germline gives CDR1 MGHDK, CDR2 SYGVNS. The CDR3 sequence: CASTTTRADATNEKLFF. Here the CDR3 DNA reads TGTGCCAGCACCACCACGCGGGCGGACGCAACTAATGAAAAACTGTTTTTT.

The V gene is TRBV5-1, the J gene TRBJ2-2, with TRBD1 identical over 10 bases. Trimming removed 4 bases from V and 6 bases from J; junction bases left unmatched: 9. The CDR3 extends over 16 amino acids. Germline assignment: CDR1 SGHRS and CDR2 YFSETQ. The CDR3 spells CASSPRTGGVAGELFF. DNA for the CDR3: TGCGCCAGCAGCCCTAGGACAGGGGGAGTCGCCGGGGAGCTGTTTTTT.

This clone occurred a few times. The rearrangement links TRBV27 to TRBJ1-1, with TRBD1 identical over 7 bases. Germline V lookup: CDR1 MNHEY, CDR2 SMNVEV (reference sequence). V dropped 3 bases and J dropped 5; count of bases not matched to a gene: 3. The CDR3 is 13 amino acids. As DNA, the CDR3 is TGTGCCAGCAGTTTCCAGGGGGAGACTGAAGCTTTCTTT. Amino acid sequence: CASSFQGETEAFF.

This CDR3 is CASSAQWDSPYGYTF. In DNA, the CDR3 is TGTGCCAGCTCGGCCCAATGGGACTCCCCCTATGGCTACACCTTC. The chain joins TRBV27 to TRBJ1-2; D perhaps matches TRBD1 (5 bases). CDR1 MNHEY and CDR2 SMNVEV come from the germline V gene (reference sequence). This CDR3 region has 15 residues. V dropped 8 bases and J dropped 4 bases, with 20 bases sitting between them.

The chain is built from TRBV18 and TRBJ2-3; 7 nucleotides agree with TRBD1. Germline CDR1 is KGHSH and CDR2 is LQKENI. J was trimmed by 2 bases and V by 3 bases; bases with no gene match: 5. The CDR3 covers 15 residues. CDR3 DNA: TGTGCCAGCTCACCCGGGACAGACCTCACAGATACGCAGTATTTT. It is translated as CASSPGTDLTDTQYF.

The chain uses TRBV30 and TRBJ2-1; tentative D call: TRBD1 (8 bases). The CDR3 sequence is 15 residues long. Trimming removed 2 bases at V and 4 bases at J, with 15 bases between. CDR1 GTSNPN and CDR2 SVGIG come from the germline V gene (reference sequence). The CDR3 reads CAWSLGQGGYNEQFF. The DNA of the CDR3 is TGTGCCTGGAGTTTAGGACAGGGAGGGTACAATGAGCAGTTCTTC.